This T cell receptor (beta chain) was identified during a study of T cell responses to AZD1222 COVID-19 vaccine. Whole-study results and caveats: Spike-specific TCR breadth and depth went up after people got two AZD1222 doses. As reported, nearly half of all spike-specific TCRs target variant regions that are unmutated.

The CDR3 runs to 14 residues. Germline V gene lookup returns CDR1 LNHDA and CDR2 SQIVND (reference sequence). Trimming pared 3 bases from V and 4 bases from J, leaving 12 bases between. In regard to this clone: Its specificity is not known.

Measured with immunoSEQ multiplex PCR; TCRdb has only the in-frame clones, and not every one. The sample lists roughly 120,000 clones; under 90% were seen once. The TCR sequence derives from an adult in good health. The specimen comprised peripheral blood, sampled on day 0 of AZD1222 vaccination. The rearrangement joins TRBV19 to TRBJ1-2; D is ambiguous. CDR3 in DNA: TGTGCCAGTAGTATGAAGGGTTTGCCCTATGGCTACACCTTC. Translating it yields CASSMKGLPYGYTF.